This entry concerns a single T cell receptor (beta chain). Time point described: after neoadjuvant nivolumab, at surgical resection. Patients were newly diagnosed with stage II-IVA oral cavity squamous cell carcinoma without prior systemic or radiation treatment. PBMCs were not maintained or expanded in culture before analysis. The sample originates from a study of neoadjuvant anti-PD-1 for oral cavity cancer. Study-level background: Before surgery, most patients got three to four biweekly 3 mg/kg nivolumab doses.

Blood libraries mostly used roughly 520 ng genomic DNA, six replicates each. Assay used: immunoSEQ multiplex PCR; TCRdb lists only in-frame clones, some missing. The sample lists more than 25,000 clones, 80% occurring once. Germline loops: CDR1 LNHDA, CDR2 SQIVND (reference sequence). V was trimmed by 4 bases and J by 4 bases, leaving 13 bases between them. The CDR3 runs to 14 residues. This TCR derives from a person aged 35-79 years with oral cavity squamous cell carcinoma. The V call is TRBV19, the J call TRBJ1-1, with D tentatively TRBD1 (5 bases). Here the sequenced sample was PBMCs, taken after nivolumab (anti-PD-1) treatment. The CDR3 is CASSTRDGGTEAFF. Written as DNA, the CDR3 is TGTGCCAGTAGTACTCGGGATGGGGGCACTGAAGCTTTCTTT.